These 5 T cell receptor beta chains were sequenced from one sample in a study of T cell clones after liver transplantation. Here immunoSEQ multiplex PCR was the method, and the copy in TCRdb shows in-frame clones only, minus some. The sample yields over 55,000 clones, less than 85% seen once. The specimen comprised CD4+ T cells from blood, sampled at the roughly 15-month timepoint. The source is a human patient who received a liver transplant. Among the T cells, some may be from the graft donor.

This clone was observed a handful of times. The chain recombines TRBV5-1 with TRBJ1-6; no reliable D call. Trimming stripped 2 bases from V and 5 bases from J, with 11 bases between. Germline V gene data show CDR1 as SGHRS and CDR2 as YFSETQ. The CDR3 consists of 15 residues. CDR3 in DNA: TGCGCCAGCAGCTTAGTCCCGGGTAATAATTCACCCCTCCACTTT. It is translated as CASSLVPGNNSPLHF.

The chain has TRBV6-5 and TRBJ1-2; TRBD1 is a possible D gene (5 bases). Germline V gene sequence: CDR1 MNHEY, CDR2 SVGAGI. V was cut by 0 bases and J by 4 bases, with 12 bases left in between. The CDR3 is 15 residues long. CDR3 bases: TGTGCCAGCAGTTACTCTGTAAAAGGGACCTATGGCTACACCTTC. Amino acid sequence: CASSYSVKGTYGYTF.

The chain couples TRBV28 to TRBJ2-1, with D hard to call. The CDR3 length is 17 residues. Germline V gene sequence: CDR1 MDHEN, CDR2 SYDVKM. The V gene lost 6 bases and the J gene lost 0 bases, with 18 bases spanning the gap. The CDR3 loop reads CASSSQEGLSSYNEQFF. CDR3 sequence (DNA): TGTGCCAGCAGCTCCCAGGAAGGCCTGAGCTCCTACAATGAGCAGTTCTTC. Using reference TRBV28 and TRBJ2-1 for the parts outside the CDR3, the full variable domain is DVKVTQSSRYLVKRTGEKVFLECVQDMDHENMFWYRQDPGLGLRLIYFSYDVKMKEKGDIPEGYSVSREKKERFSLILESASTNQTSMYLCASSSQEGLSSYNEQFFGPGTRLTVL.

J is TRBJ1-4 and V is TRBV25-1; D unresolved. This CDR3 has 17 residues. The ends were cut back, 1 base at V and 8 bases at J, with 20 bases in the middle. From germline, CDR1 is MGHDK and CDR2 SYGVNS. In DNA, the CDR3 is TGTGCCAGCAGTGAATTTATTGGAACCCAGTTGGCGGAAAAACTGTTTTTT. Translation: CASSEFIGTQLAEKLFF.

The chain joins TRBV11-2 to TRBJ2-5, with 9 bases aligning to TRBD1. The CDR3 length is 14 residues. The V gene end was trimmed by 5 bases and the J gene end by 8 bases; junction bases not matched to a gene: 9. Germline V lookup: CDR1 SGHAT, CDR2 FQNNGV. In DNA, the CDR3 is TGTGCCAGCAGCACGGGACAGGGCCCAGTTACCCAGTACTTC. It codes for CASSTGQGPVTQYF.